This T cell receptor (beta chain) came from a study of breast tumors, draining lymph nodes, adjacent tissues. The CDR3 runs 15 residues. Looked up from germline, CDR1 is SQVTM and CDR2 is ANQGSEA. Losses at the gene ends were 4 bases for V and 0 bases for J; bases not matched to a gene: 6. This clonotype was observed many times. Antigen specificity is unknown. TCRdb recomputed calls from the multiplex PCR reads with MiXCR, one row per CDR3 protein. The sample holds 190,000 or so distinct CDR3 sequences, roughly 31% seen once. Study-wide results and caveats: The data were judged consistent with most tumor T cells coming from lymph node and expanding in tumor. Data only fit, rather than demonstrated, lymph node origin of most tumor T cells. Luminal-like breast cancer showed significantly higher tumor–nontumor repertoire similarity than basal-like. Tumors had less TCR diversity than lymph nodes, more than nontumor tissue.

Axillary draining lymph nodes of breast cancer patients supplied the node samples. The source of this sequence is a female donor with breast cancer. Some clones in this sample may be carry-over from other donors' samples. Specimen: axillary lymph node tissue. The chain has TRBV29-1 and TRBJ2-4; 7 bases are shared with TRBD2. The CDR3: CSVGGGNLAKNIQYF. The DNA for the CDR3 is TGCAGCGTTGGGGGAGGGAATCTAGCCAAAAACATTCAGTACTTC.